The sequence of this T cell receptor beta chain was determined in a study of T-cell reconstitution after alpha-beta-depleted transplantation in children. The CDR3 runs to 14 residues. V was shortened by 8 bases and J by 3 bases, with 16 bases between the two germline ends. Preparation of the TCRbeta library involved a method that used unique molecular identifiers. One entry per CDR3 protein results from TCRdb running MiXCR on the PCR reads. The data contain approximately 390,000 distinct CDR3 sequences, approximately 11% of them seen just once; the ten biggest clones take up roughly 6%. This clonotype was observed a handful of times.

The clonotype comes from a human donor who donated a stem cell graft to a child with acute myeloid leukemia. This specimen was PBMCs from the stem cell graft donor, taken from the stem cell graft. This chain uses TRBV12-3 or TRBV12-4 with TRBJ1-1; D might be TRBD1 (5 bases). CDR3 region: CASSGRAIDTEAFF. The CDR3 nucleotides read TGTGCCAGCTCGGGCAGGGCAATCGACACTGAAGCTTTCTTT.